Sequencing of this TCR beta chain was carried out in a study of metastatic and nonmetastatic thyroid tumors. Turning to the study itself: Comparative analysis of repertoires was undertaken across blood and tumor or nodule tissue obtained from malignant and benign thyroid patients. Study-wide results and limits: Relative to benign nodules, malignant thyroid tumors were reportedly characterized by significantly elevated TCR beta diversity in blood and tumor.

Among the patients, none had received any treatment before thyroid surgery. Under the authors' procedure: Variation in CDR3 across clinicopathological groups served as the basis for constructing a distant-metastasis classifier in papillary thyroid cancer. TCRdb re-analyzed the PCR reads through MiXCR. What appears here as the V and J calls and clone size reflects TCRdb's work, not the paper's. The data show tens of thousands of clones, 25% to 30% seen once. The germline V gene has CDR1 MDHEN and CDR2 SYDVKM. This CDR3 has 14 amino acids. Losses at the gene ends were 6 bases for V and 6 bases for J; bases not matched to a gene: 10. This clone has just a few counts. The target antigen is unknown.

Sequenced material: blood. The sequence was collected from a female donor with papillary thyroid cancer or a benign thyroid nodule (not recorded which). Some clones in this sample may be carry-over from other donors' samples. J is TRBJ2-7 and V is TRBV28, with 8 bases fitting TRBD1. The CDR3 DNA sequence: TGTGCCAGCAGAGACGCGGGACAGGTGCGCGAGCAGTACTTC. It is translated as CASRDAGQVREQYF.